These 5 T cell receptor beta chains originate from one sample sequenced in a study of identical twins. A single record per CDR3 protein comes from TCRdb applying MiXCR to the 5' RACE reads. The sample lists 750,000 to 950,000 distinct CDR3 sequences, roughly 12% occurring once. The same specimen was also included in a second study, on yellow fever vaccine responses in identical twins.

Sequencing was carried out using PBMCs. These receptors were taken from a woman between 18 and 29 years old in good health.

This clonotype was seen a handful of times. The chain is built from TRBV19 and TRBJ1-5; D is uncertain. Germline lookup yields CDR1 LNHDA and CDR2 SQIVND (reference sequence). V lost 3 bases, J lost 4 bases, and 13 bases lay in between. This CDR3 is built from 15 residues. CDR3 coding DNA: TGTGCCAGTAGTATTTCCGGTCTGGAAAATCAGCCCCAGCATTTT. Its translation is CASSISGLENQPQHF.

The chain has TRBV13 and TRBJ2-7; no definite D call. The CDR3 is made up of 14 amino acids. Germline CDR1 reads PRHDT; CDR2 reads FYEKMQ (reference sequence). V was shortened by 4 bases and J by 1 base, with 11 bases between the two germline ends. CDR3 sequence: CASSSGPYSYEQYF. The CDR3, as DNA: TGTGCCAGCAGCTCCGGCCCCTATTCCTACGAGCAGTACTTC.

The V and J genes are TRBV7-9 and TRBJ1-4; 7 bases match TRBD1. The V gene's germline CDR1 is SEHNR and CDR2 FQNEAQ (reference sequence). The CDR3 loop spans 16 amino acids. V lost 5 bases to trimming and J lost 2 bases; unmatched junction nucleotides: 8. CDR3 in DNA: TGTGCCAGCAGCCTCGAGGGGGCAGGGACTAATGAAAAACTGTTTTTT. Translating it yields CASSLEGAGTNEKLFF.

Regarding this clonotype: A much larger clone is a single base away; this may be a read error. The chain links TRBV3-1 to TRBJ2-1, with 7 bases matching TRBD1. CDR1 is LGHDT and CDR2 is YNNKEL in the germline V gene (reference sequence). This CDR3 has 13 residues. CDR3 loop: CVSSLTGWDEQFF. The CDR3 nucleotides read TGTGTCAGCAGCTTGACAGGGTGGGATGAGCAGTTCTTC.

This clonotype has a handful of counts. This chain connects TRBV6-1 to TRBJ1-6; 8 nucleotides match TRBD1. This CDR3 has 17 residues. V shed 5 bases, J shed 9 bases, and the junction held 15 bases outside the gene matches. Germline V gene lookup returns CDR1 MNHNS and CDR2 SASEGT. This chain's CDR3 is CASSLWTGTSVPSPLHF. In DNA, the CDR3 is TGTGCCAGCAGTCTATGGACAGGGACTTCCGTTCCTTCACCCCTCCACTTT.